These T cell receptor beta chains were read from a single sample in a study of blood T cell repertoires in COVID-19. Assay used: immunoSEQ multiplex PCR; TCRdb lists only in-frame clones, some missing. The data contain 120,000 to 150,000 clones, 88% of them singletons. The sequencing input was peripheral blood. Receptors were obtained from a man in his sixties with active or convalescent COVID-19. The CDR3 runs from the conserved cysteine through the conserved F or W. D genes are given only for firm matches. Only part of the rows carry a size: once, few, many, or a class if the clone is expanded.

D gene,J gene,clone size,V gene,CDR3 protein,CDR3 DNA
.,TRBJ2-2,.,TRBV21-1,CASSKTEQKRENTGELFF,TGTGCCAGCAGCAAGACGGAGCAGAAGCGGGAGAACACCGGGGAGCTGTTTTTT
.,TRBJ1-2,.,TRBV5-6,CASSLPPTVLPGNYGYTF,TGTGCCAGCAGCTTGCCCCCCACCGTTTTGCCAGGGAACTATGGCTACACCTTC
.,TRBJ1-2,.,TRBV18,CASSRTPPDGYTF,TGTGCCAGCTCACGGACACCCCCGGACGGCTACACCTTC
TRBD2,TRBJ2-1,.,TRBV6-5,CASSYSGLAGNEQFF,TGTGCCAGCAGTTACTCCGGACTAGCGGGAAATGAGCAGTTCTTC
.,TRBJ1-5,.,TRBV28,CASSLGQGYQPQHF,TGTGCCAGCAGTTTGGGTCAGGGTTATCAGCCCCAGCATTTT
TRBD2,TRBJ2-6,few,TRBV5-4,CASSLGTSTGANVLTF,TGTGCCAGCAGCTTAGGGACTAGCACCGGGGCCAACGTCCTGACTTTC
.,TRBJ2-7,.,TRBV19,CATMEGGLEALQYF,TGTGCCACTATGGAGGGGGGGCTGGAGGCGCTGCAGTACTTC
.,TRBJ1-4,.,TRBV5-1,CASSPGLRLATNEKLFF,TGCGCCAGCAGCCCGGGACTCCGACTTGCAACTAATGAAAAACTGTTTTTT
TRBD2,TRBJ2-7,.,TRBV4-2,CASSQGASGSYEQYF,TGTGCCAGCAGCCAAGGGGCTAGCGGGAGCTACGAGCAGTACTTC
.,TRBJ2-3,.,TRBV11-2,CASSLDRDTQYF,TGTGCCAGCAGCTTAGACAGAGATACGCAGTATTTT